The 32 T cell receptor beta chains below come from one sample, sequenced in a study of OX40 agonist ivuxolimab in advanced cancers. Here immunoSEQ multiplex PCR was the method, and the copy in TCRdb shows in-frame clones only, minus some. This sample carries under 75,000 clones, about nine tenths of them seen once, and the ten largest clones take more than 14%. Source: CD4+ or CD8+ T cells sorted from blood, taken in a trial of the OX40 agonist ivuxolimab. These receptors were taken from an adult with an advanced solid tumor such as melanoma, head and neck, liver or kidney cancer.

This clone was detected a few times. The CDR3 DNA reads as TGTGCCAGTAGTATAGGCCGATTAGAAGCTTTCTTT. Translated: CASSIGRLEAFF. The J gene is TRBJ1-1, the V gene TRBV19; D is undetermined. V was cut by 1 base and J by 8 bases, with 8 bases left in between. CDR3 size: 12 residues. Germline values: CDR1 LNHDA, CDR2 SQIVND (reference sequence). Complete variable domain (other parts from reference TRBV19 and TRBJ1-1): DGGITQSPKYLFRKEGQNVTLSCEQNLNHDAMYWYRQDPGQGLRLIYYSQIVNDFQKGDIAEGYSVSREKKESFPLTVTSAQKNPTAFYLCASSIGRLEAFFGQGTRLTVV.

A word on this clone: Other DNA sequences in this sample translate to the same CDR3. The J gene is TRBJ2-7, the V gene TRBV27, with D possibly being TRBD1 (5 bases). CDR1 MNHEY and CDR2 SMNVEV come from the germline V gene (reference sequence). V was trimmed by 3 bases and J by 0 bases, leaving 6 bases between them. The CDR3 length is 13 residues. CDR3 in DNA: TGTGCCAGCAGTTTGGGGCTCTCCTACGAGCAGTACTTC. Translating gives CASSLGLSYEQYF.

The chain employs TRBV4-3 and TRBJ2-4; 9 bases match TRBD1. There are 18 residues in the CDR3. The V gene's germline CDR1 is LGHNA and CDR2 YSLEER. V was clipped by 0 bases and J by 3 bases; unmatched bases: 9. The CDR3 DNA follows: TGCGCCAGCAGCCAAGATAGGGGGACAGGGAGGTTCAAAAACATTCAGTACTTC. Its protein product is CASSQDRGTGRFKNIQYF.

This clone showed up just once. The chain is built from TRBV9 and TRBJ1-4; the D gene is possibly TRBD1 (5 bases). V lost 4 bases and J 3 bases, leaving 10 bases between the germline ends. CDR1 and CDR2 from the germline V gene are SGDLS and YYNGEE. CDR3 length: 14 residues. The CDR3 region is CASSLDKSNEKLFF. The CDR3 nucleotides read TGTGCCAGCAGCCTGGACAAGTCTAATGAAAAACTGTTTTTT. The whole variable domain, filled in from reference TRBV9 and TRBJ1-4, reads DSGVTQTPKHLITATGQRVTLRCSPRSGDLSVYWYQQSLDQGLQFLIQYYNGEERAKGNILERFSAQQFPDLHSELNLSSLELGDSALYFCASSLDKSNEKLFFGSGTQLSVL.

This sequence joins TRBV4-3 and TRBJ2-2; TRBD2 matches 10 bases. This CDR3 has 17 residues. Germline V lookup: CDR1 LGHNA, CDR2 YSLEER. The V segment lost 0 bases and the J segment 8 bases; nucleotides outside the gene matches: 9. The CDR3 sequence is CASSQDFASGRSGELFF. The DNA for the CDR3 is TGCGCCAGCAGCCAAGATTTCGCTAGCGGGAGATCGGGGGAGCTGTTTTTT.

This chain joins TRBV28 and TRBJ2-5; TRBD2 aligns across 14 bases. The V gene's germline CDR1 is MDHEN and CDR2 SYDVKM. Unmatched junction bases numbered 15, after V lost 5 bases and J lost 4 bases. The CDR3 contains 19 residues. The CDR3 spells CASSPGLAGGLAQGETQYF. CDR3 bases: TGTGCCAGCAGTCCCGGACTAGCGGGAGGTTTGGCACAAGGAGAGACCCAGTACTTC.

A single count supports this clone. A read error may be the cause here, since a much bigger clone is one base away. The chain has TRBV10-1 and TRBJ2-7; 10 nucleotides match TRBD2. This CDR3 is built from 14 residues. Germline values: CDR1 WNHNN, CDR2 SYGVQD (reference sequence). Germline trimming cut 2 bases from V and 2 bases from J; bases unmatched to any gene: 0. In DNA form, the CDR3 reads TGCGCCAGCAGTGAGAGCGGGAGGGCCTACGAGCAGTACTTC. It is translated as CASSESGRAYEQYF.

Only a few counts were recorded for this clone. The chain has TRBV28 and TRBJ2-5; a possible D gene is TRBD1 (5 bases). Between the trimmed V and J ends, which lost 3 bases and 6 bases, there was a span of 5 bases. Germline V gene sequence: CDR1 MDHEN, CDR2 SYDVKM. CDR3 size: 11 residues. DNA for the CDR3: TGTGCCAGCAGTTTGGGGCAGACCCAGTACTTC. Encoded protein: CASSLGQTQYF.

CDR3 residues: CASSLEAEPPETQYF. CDR3 DNA sequence: TGTGCCAGCAGCTTAGAAGCGGAGCCGCCAGAGACCCAGTACTTC. This chain links TRBV7-6 with TRBJ2-5, with a possible D match to TRBD2 (5 bases). V lost 1 base and J lost 4, with 13 bases in between. The CDR3 contains 15 residues. Germline CDR1 SGHVS, CDR2 FNYEAQ.

The V gene is TRBV6-1, the J gene TRBJ2-3, with a weak D call TRBD2 (5 bases). CDR1 and CDR2 (germline): MNHNS, SASEGT. The CDR3 has 15 residues. V shed 8 bases and J shed 4 bases, with 19 bases lying between them. The CDR3 region has the DNA TGTGCCAGCGGCCGACCTAGCCGGATCTCAGATACGCAGTATTTT. This translates into CASGRPSRISDTQYF.

The rearrangement uses TRBV7-2 and TRBJ2-1, with D uncertain. V shed 0 bases and J shed 8 bases, with 11 bases lying between them. Germline CDR1 reads SGHTA; CDR2 reads FQGNSA. CDR3 length: 14 amino acids. The CDR3 DNA reads TGTGCCAGCAGCTTAGCTTCTTGGGGTGATGAGCAGTTCTTC. Its translation is CASSLASWGDEQFF.

The rearrangement uses TRBV7-8 and TRBJ2-3; D may be TRBD1 (5 bases). Germline CDR1 SGHVS, CDR2 FQNEAQ. V lost 0 bases and J lost 1, with 8 bases in between. This CDR3 spans 15 amino acids. CDR3 nucleotide sequence: TGTGCCAGCAGCTTAGCCGGCAGGGGCACAGATACGCAGTATTTT. As protein: CASSLAGRGTDTQYF.

The CDR3 DNA follows: TGTGCCAGCAGCCATGGCCCCGGGGCCGAGCAGTACTTC. Its translation is CASSHGPGAEQYF. This chain connects TRBV14 to TRBJ2-7; TRBD1 or TRBD2 may be the D gene (5 bases each). Germline V CDR1 and CDR2: SGHDN, FVKESK. The V end lost 3 bases, the J end lost 6 bases, and 12 bases lay between the germline ends. The length of the CDR3 is 13 residues.

The chain employs TRBV9 and TRBJ2-5; D perhaps matches TRBD2 (6 bases). This CDR3 region has 14 residues. CDR1 is SGDLS and CDR2 is YYNGEE in the germline V gene. Trimming took off 3 bases at V and 1 base at J, with 10 bases between the two ends. This chain's CDR3 is CASSGSGSQETQYF. The CDR3 coding sequence is TGTGCCAGCAGCGGTAGCGGAAGCCAAGAGACCCAGTACTTC.

V is TRBV5-1 and J is TRBJ1-1; 9 positions match TRBD1. V lost 4 bases and J lost 5; bases outside the gene matches: 6. Germline V lookup: CDR1 SGHRS, CDR2 YFSETQ. There are 14 residues in the CDR3. The CDR3 protein is CASSAGQGLTEAFF. CDR3 sequence (DNA): TGCGCCAGCAGCGCGGGACAGGGATTAACTGAAGCTTTCTTT.

This sequence joins TRBV28 and TRBJ2-5; D ambiguous. CDR1 MDHEN and CDR2 SYDVKM come from the germline V gene. The V end lost 3 bases, the J end lost 5 bases, and 13 bases lay between the germline ends. The CDR3 covers 14 residues. The CDR3 sequence: CASSLETLGETQYF. CDR3 DNA sequence: TGTGCCAGCAGTTTGGAGACCCTCGGGGAGACCCAGTACTTC.

The CDR3 here is CASSLEDSPGELFF. DNA for the CDR3: TGTGCCAGCAGCTTAGAGGATAGTCCCGGGGAGCTGTTTTTT. V usage is TRBV7-3 and J usage is TRBJ2-2; D is unclear. Germline CDR1 reads SGHTA; CDR2 reads FQGTGA. The CDR3 contains 14 residues. With 2 bases removed from V and 6 bases from J, the gap between germline ends came to 10 bases.

This clone was found once. This rearrangement joins TRBV4-3 to TRBJ2-1, with 9 bases aligning to TRBD2. The CDR3 runs 13 residues. Germline CDR1 and CDR2: LGHNA and YSLEER. The trim removed 4 bases at V and 15 bases at J, leaving 10 bases unmatched. CDR3 in DNA: TGCGCCAGCAGCCGGAACGAGCGGGAGGCGCGGTTCTTC. This codes for CASSRNEREARFF.

This sequence joins TRBV11-1 and TRBJ1-5; a weak D match, TRBD1 (5 bases). Germline V gives CDR1 SGHAT, CDR2 FQDESV (reference sequence). V was pared by 3 bases and J by 3 bases, with 12 bases between. The CDR3 length is 15 residues. This CDR3 is CASSLGDGYNQPQHF. The CDR3 nucleotides read TGTGCCAGCAGCTTGGGGGACGGATACAATCAGCCCCAGCATTTT.

The chain has TRBV7-8 and TRBJ2-5; D is unclear. The V gene lost 1 base and the J gene lost 3 bases, with 3 bases spanning the gap. Germline V lookup: CDR1 SGHVS, CDR2 FQNEAQ. The CDR3 extends over 12 amino acids. The DNA for the CDR3 is TGTGCCAGCAGCTTAGGCAAAGAGACCCAGTACTTC. It yields the protein CASSLGKETQYF.

The chain employs TRBV6-5 and TRBJ2-3; 8 bases agree with TRBD1. The ends lost 2 bases at V and 5 bases at J; junction bases unmatched: 6. This CDR3 comprises 15 residues. CDR1 and CDR2 from the germline V gene are MNHEY and SVGAGI. CDR3 protein: CASSYPTGEVDTQYF. In DNA, the CDR3 is TGTGCCAGCAGTTACCCGACAGGGGAAGTAGATACGCAGTATTTT.

The CDR3 loop is CASSLSRDSPLHF. The DNA for the CDR3 is TGTGCCAGCAGTTTATCGCGGGATTCACCCCTCCACTTT. The V and J genes are TRBV28 and TRBJ1-6; D remains unclear. V was pared by 1 base and J by 8 bases, with 6 bases between. In germline, CDR1 is MDHEN, CDR2 SYDVKM. The CDR3 runs 13 residues.

This chain links TRBV4-3 with TRBJ2-5, with 12 bases that match TRBD1. This CDR3 spans 17 amino acids. From germline, CDR1 is LGHNA and CDR2 YSLEER. The junction had 12 bases not matched to a gene; V was cut back by 4 bases and J by 6 bases. The CDR3 DNA is TGCGCCAGCAGCCCTCAACCGGGACAGGGGGCGCTAAAGACCCAGTACTTC. It encodes CASSPQPGQGALKTQYF.

This chain joins TRBV6-5 and TRBJ2-3; the D gene is possibly TRBD2 (6 bases). The CDR3 is 16 residues long. V was clipped by 0 bases and J by 7 bases, with 17 bases between them. The germline V gene encodes CDR1 MNHEY and CDR2 SVGAGI. The CDR3, as DNA: TGTGCCAGCAGTTACTCGATAGAACGGGAGTTAAATACGCAGTATTTT. It yields the protein CASSYSIERELNTQYF.

V usage is TRBV5-6 and J usage is TRBJ2-7; 8 bases align to TRBD2. V lost 8 bases, J lost 2 bases, and 6 bases stayed unmatched. CDR1 is SGHDT and CDR2 is YYEEEE in the germline V gene. The CDR3 covers 13 residues. CDR3 in DNA: TGTGCCAGTCATAGCGGGAACCCCTACGAGCAGTACTTC. It encodes CASHSGNPYEQYF.

This rearrangement joins TRBV7-8 to TRBJ2-5; D ambiguous. The CDR3 length is 14 residues. Deletions cut 2 bases from V and 2 bases from J, with 9 bases between. The germline gives CDR1 SGHVS, CDR2 FQNEAQ. CDR3 sequence: CASSLSGLQETQYF. DNA of the CDR3: TGTGCCAGCAGCTTAAGTGGATTACAAGAGACCCAGTACTTC.

The V call is TRBV28, the J call TRBJ2-3; no definite D call. There are 14 residues in the CDR3. Germline loops: CDR1 MDHEN, CDR2 SYDVKM. V lost 7 bases and J lost 2, with 13 bases in between. The chain's CDR3 is CASMRRINTDTQYF. For the CDR3, the DNA is TGTGCCAGCATGCGGCGGATAAACACAGATACGCAGTATTTT.

The chain carries TRBV4-3 and TRBJ2-7; unclear D gene. CDR3 length: 14 amino acids. The germline V gene encodes CDR1 LGHNA and CDR2 YSLEER. Deletions cut 1 base from V and 1 base from J, with 8 bases between. Here the CDR3 DNA reads TGCGCCAGCAGCCAAGCCTACAAGTCCTACGAGCAGTACTTC. Translating gives CASSQAYKSYEQYF.

The chain recombines TRBV14 with TRBJ2-1, with D perhaps being TRBD1 or TRBD2 (5 bases each). Germline V gene lookup returns CDR1 SGHDN and CDR2 FVKESK. Trimming left V 5 bases short and J 3 bases short, with 14 bases between. The CDR3 is 15 residues long. The CDR3 bases are TGTGCCAGCAGCTTCCGGGACGGATACTACAATGAGCAGTTCTTC. Translation: CASSFRDGYYNEQFF.

The chain recombines TRBV5-6 with TRBJ2-5; 12 bases agree with TRBD2. Trimming at V came to 0 bases and at J to 5 bases, leaving 8 bases not matched to a gene. From germline, CDR1 is SGHDT and CDR2 YYEEEE. The CDR3 has 17 residues. DNA for the CDR3: TGTGCCAGCAGCTTGGTGCCTAGCGGGAGGGCCCGGGAGACCCAGTACTTC. It codes for CASSLVPSGRARETQYF.

The chain couples TRBV28 to TRBJ1-4, with a tentative D call TRBD1 (5 bases). The CDR3 is made up of 13 amino acids. The V and J ends lost 3 bases and 9 bases respectively, with 11 bases between them. Germline V gene lookup returns CDR1 MDHEN and CDR2 SYDVKM. CDR3 sequence reads: CASSLRDSQKLFF. CDR3 sequence (DNA): TGTGCCAGCAGTTTGAGGGACTCTCAAAAACTGTTTTTT.

The chain is built from TRBV2 and TRBJ1-1, with D possibly being TRBD1 (5 bases). Germline V lookup: CDR1 SNHLY, CDR2 FYNNEI. The germline V and J ends were trimmed by 5 bases and 12 bases, with 13 bases remaining between them. This CDR3 has 11 residues. The CDR3 loop reads CASSRDPLTFF. The CDR3 nucleotides are TGTGCCAGCAGTCGGGACCCTCTAACTTTCTTT.